This T cell receptor (beta chain) appears in the sequencing data of a study of blood T cell repertoires in COVID-19. Study information: The study drew acute and convalescent COVID-19 samples from the United States, Italy and Spain. T cells, B-cell-depleted T cells, or PBMCs provided the cDNA or gDNA that served as material.

The CDR3 contains 13 residues. The V end lost 4 bases, the J end lost 4 bases, and 8 bases lay between the germline ends. Germline CDR1 and CDR2: MNHEY and SMNVEV (reference sequence). Per the original methods: Estimation of nucleated cell counts relied on the amplification of reference gene primers. Clones were sequenced by immunoSEQ multiplex PCR, and TCRdb holds only the in-frame ones, with some missing. The DNA gave D and trimming, while V, J and clone size come from that table. The sample holds fewer than 90,000 clones, about 71% seen once. The sequenced material came from peripheral blood. The chain carries TRBV27 and TRBJ1-3; D may be TRBD1 (5 bases). This receptor was taken from a woman aged 50 to 60 with acute or convalescent COVID-19. The CDR3 DNA reads TGTGCCAGCAGTTCCGACAGAGGAAACACCATATATTTT. This sequence encodes CASSSDRGNTIYF.